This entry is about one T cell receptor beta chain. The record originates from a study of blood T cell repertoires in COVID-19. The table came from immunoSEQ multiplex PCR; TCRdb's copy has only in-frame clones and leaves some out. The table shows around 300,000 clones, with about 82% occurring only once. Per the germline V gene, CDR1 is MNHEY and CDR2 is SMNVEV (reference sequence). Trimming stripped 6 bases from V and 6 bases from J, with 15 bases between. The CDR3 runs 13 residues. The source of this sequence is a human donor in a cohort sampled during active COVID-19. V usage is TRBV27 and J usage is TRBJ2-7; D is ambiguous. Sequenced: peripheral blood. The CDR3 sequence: CASRYIPLSEQYF. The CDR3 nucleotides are TGTGCCAGCAGGTATATTCCCCTTAGCGAGCAGTACTTC.